This T cell receptor (beta chain) was sequenced for a study of Ad26.COV2.S vaccination and SARS-CoV-2 variants (dated by TCRdb to the early 2020s). Regarding the research as a whole: Vaccine-arm donors came from COV1001, a multicentre, randomized, double-blind, placebo-controlled phase I-IIa trial of Ad26.COV2.S in healthy adults. Dosing of Ad26.COV2.S was intramuscular, at either 5x10^10 or 1x10^11 viral particles, delivered as one shot or as two shots spaced 56 days apart. Sequencing of the TCRbeta repertoire served to evaluate the specificity and breadth of SARS-CoV-2-reactive T cell receptors following Ad26.COV2.S vaccination. The TCR-sequenced set comprised approximately 32 samples: around 20 Ad26.COV2.S vaccine recipients, 5 placebo recipients and 8 SARS-CoV-2 convalescent individuals. Trial participants were randomized into five groups of five: low-dose or high-dose Ad26.COV2.S given once or twice, or placebo on both occasions. Blinding of investigators to trial group allocation was maintained during experiments and outcome assessment. Summary of the overall study and its limitations: Non-spike TCR breadth was comparable between vaccine and placebo recipients, consistent with the vaccine containing only spike. The study lacked the statistical power to compare responses across vaccine doses or regimens. Spike-specific TCR breadth was higher in Ad26.COV2.S recipients than in placebo recipients (P = 0.0014). According to the authors, total T cell responses may have been underestimated by the TCR breadth and depth analyses. After vaccination, substantial breadth of spike-specific CD8+ and CD4+ T cell responses was reported.

TCRbeta CDR3 regions were sequenced with the immunoSEQ Assay. After extraction, genomic DNA underwent amplification by bias-controlled multiplex PCR, followed by high-throughput sequencing. The source study handled its data this way. To quantify the absolute abundance of every unique TCRbeta CDR3 region, sequences were collapsed and filtered. T cell fraction was estimated by normalizing TCRbeta template counts to usable DNA, with usable DNA measured through amplification of reference genes found in all nucleated cells. Repertoire TCRs were annotated as SARS-CoV-2-specific when V gene, CDR3 amino acid sequence and J gene were exactly matched to a known reactive TCR set. The reference SARS-CoV-2 TCR set was derived from MIRA and filtered for enrichment in COVID-19-positive ImmuneCODE repertoires, a step that removed public or cross-reactive TCRs. Drawing on the MIRA antigens, annotated TCRs were analysed further at the level of specific ORF or position within ORF. Breadth was defined as annotated unique rearrangements over total unique productive rearrangements; depth was the summed frequency of those rearrangements. Two-sided Wilcoxon rank-sum tests were applied when comparing TCR breadth between groups. The table was pulled from immuneACCESS by TCRdb, which kept in-frame rearrangements only. Such tables lose some clones; where checked, under half of the loss comes from unresolved V genes, and the rest has no known cause. V and J calls and clone size are copied from that table; D and trimming were computed from the DNA. The sample yields 350,000 to 450,000 clones; around 83% were counted once. 3.3% of the sample is taken by the ten largest.

Concerning this clone itself: It lacks a known antigen. No clone much larger than this one lies a single base away; base qualities are absent.

V and J lose 2 bases and 1 base, and a span of 5 bases separates them. Its CDR3 holds 13 amino acids, cysteine through phenylalanine. Solely the CDR3 DNA is kept, with 39 bases framed from the first base. The germline V gene supplies CDR1 SGHTA and CDR2 FQGNSA. This specimen's treatment or condition label, per the study, means: around 19 received Ad26.COV2.S at low or high dose, single or two shots; 5 received placebo; per-sample allocation not given. Repertoires of vaccine and placebo recipients were sequenced from samples taken on day 63 after the first injection. Cohort 1b enrolled fewer than 30 adults aged 18-55 years at a single site in Boston, USA, between 29 July and 7 August 2020. Ad26.COV2.S consisted of a replication-incompetent adenovirus type 26 vector by which a prefusion-stabilized SARS-CoV-2 spike protein from the original Wuhan strain was expressed.

Sequencing used peripheral blood, obtained in a trial of Ad26.COV2.S vaccine versus placebo. The sequence was collected from a person between 18 and 59 years old who received the Ad26.COV2.S COVID-19 vaccine or a placebo. The sequence joins TRBV7-2 to TRBJ1-1; the D gene cannot be named for sure. The nucleotides are TGTGCCAGCAGCTTACACCAGAACACTGAAGCTTTCTTT. It encodes CASSLHQNTEAFF.